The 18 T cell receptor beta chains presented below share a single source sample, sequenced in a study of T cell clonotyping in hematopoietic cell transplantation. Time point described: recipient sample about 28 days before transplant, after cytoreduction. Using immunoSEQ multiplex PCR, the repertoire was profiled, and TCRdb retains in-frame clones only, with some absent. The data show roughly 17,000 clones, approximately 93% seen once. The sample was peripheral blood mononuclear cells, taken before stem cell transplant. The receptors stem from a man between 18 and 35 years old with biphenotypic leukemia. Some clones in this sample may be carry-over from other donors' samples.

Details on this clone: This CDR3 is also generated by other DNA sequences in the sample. The CDR3 DNA reads TGTGCCAGCAGTTACTCCGGCAGGGGCACAGATACGCAGTATTTT. Translation gives CASSYSGRGTDTQYF. The rearrangement joins TRBV6-5 to TRBJ2-3, with a possible D match to TRBD1 (5 bases). Germline V lookup: CDR1 MNHEY, CDR2 SVGAGI. V was clipped by 0 bases and J by 1 base, with 8 bases between them. This CDR3 has 15 residues.

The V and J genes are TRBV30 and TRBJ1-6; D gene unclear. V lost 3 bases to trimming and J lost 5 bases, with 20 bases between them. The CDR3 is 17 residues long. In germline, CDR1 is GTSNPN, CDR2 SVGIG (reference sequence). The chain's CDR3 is CAWSPGDRVLNNSPLHF. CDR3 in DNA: TGTGCCTGGAGCCCCGGTGACCGAGTATTAAATAATTCACCCCTCCACTTT. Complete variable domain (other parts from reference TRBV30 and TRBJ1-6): SQTIHQWPATLVQPVGSPLSLECTVEGTSNPNLYWYRQAAGRGLQLLFYSVGIGQISSEVPQNLSASRPQDRQFILSSKKLLLSDSGFYLCAWSPGDRVLNNSPLHFGNGTRLTVT.

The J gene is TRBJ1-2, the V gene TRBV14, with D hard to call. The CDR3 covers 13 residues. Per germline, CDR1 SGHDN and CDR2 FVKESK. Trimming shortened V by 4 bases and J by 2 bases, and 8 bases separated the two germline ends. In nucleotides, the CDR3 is TGTGCCAGCAGCCCTCAGCAGAACTATGGCTACACCTTC. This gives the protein CASSPQQNYGYTF. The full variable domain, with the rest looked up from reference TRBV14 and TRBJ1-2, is EAGVTQFPSHSVIEKGQTVTLRCDPISGHDNLYWYRRVMGKEIKFLLHFVKESKQDESGMPNNRFLAERTGGTYSTLKVQPAELEDSGVYFCASSPQQNYGYTFGSGTRLTVV.

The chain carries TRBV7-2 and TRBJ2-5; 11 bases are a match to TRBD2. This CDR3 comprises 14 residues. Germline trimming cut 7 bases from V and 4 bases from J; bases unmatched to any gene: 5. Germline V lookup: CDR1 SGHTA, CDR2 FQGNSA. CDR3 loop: CASTVAGGLETQYF. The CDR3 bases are TGTGCCAGCACCGTAGCGGGGGGGCTAGAGACCCAGTACTTC.

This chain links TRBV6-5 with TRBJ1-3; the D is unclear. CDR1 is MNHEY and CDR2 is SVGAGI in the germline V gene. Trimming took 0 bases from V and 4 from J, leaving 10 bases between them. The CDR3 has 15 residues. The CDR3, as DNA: TGTGCCAGCAGTTACTCTGGCGGAAAGGGAAACACCATATATTTT. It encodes CASSYSGGKGNTIYF.

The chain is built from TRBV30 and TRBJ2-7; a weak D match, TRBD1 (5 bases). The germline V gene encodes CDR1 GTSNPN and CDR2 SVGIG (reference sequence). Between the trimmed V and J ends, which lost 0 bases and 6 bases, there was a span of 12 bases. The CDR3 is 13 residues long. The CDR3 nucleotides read TGTGCCTGGAGTGTAGAAGGGGTACTCGAGCAGTACTTC. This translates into CAWSVEGVLEQYF.

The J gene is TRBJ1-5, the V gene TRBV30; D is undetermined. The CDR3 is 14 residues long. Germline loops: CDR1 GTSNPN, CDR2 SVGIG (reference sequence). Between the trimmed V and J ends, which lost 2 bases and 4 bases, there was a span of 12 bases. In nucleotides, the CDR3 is TGTGCCTGGAGTCCCGCGACTACAAATCAGCCCCAGCATTTT. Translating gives CAWSPATTNQPQHF.

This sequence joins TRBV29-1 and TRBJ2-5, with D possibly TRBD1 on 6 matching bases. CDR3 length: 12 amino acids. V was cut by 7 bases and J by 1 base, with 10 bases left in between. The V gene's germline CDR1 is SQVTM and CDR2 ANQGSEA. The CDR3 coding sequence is TGCAGCGGCTACAGGGTCCAAGAGACCCAGTACTTC. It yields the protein CSGYRVQETQYF.

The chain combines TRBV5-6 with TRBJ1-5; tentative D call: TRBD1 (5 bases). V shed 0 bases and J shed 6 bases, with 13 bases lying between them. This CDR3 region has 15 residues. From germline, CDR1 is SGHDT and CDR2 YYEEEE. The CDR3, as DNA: TGTGCCAGCAGCTTGGCTATGGGGGAGAGTCAGCCCCAGCATTTT. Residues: CASSLAMGESQPQHF. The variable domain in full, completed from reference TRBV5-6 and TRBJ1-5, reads DAGVTQSPTHLIKTRGQQVTLRCSPKSGHDTVSWYQQALGQGPQFIFQYYEEEERQRGNFPDRFSGHQFPNYSSELNVNALLLGDSALYLCASSLAMGESQPQHFGDGTRLSIL.

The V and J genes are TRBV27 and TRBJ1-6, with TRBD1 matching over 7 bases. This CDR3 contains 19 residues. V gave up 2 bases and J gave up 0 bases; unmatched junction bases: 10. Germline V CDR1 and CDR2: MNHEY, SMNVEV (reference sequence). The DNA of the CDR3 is TGTGCCAGCAGTTTAGGTATAAGGGGGCCGAGCTCCTATAATTCACCCCTCCACTTT. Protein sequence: CASSLGIRGPSSYNSPLHF.

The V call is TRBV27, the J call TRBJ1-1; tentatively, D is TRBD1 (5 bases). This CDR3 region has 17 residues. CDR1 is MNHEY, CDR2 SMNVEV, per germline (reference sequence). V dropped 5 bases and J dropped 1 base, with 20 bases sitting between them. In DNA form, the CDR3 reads TGTGCCAGCAGTCCGTGGGGTTGGGGCCGAAGGAACACTGAAGCTTTCTTT. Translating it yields CASSPWGWGRRNTEAFF.

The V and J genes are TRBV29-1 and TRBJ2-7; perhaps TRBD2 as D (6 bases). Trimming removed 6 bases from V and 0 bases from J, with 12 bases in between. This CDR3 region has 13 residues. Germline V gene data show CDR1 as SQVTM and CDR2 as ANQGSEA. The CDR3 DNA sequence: TGCAGCGTCCGGGAACTAGCCTCCTACGAGCAGTACTTC. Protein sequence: CSVRELASYEQYF.

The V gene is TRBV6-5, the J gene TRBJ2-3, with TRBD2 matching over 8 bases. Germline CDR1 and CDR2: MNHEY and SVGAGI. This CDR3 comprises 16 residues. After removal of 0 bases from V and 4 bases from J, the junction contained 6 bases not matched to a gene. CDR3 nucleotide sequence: TGTGCCAGCAGTTACTCTCGGGGGGGCTTCGCAGATACGCAGTATTTT. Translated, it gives CASSYSRGGFADTQYF.

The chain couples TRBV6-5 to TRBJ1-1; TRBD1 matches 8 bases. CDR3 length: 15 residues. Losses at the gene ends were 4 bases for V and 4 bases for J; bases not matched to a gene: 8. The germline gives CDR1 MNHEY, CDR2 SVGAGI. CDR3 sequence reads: CASSSFGRGLTEAFF. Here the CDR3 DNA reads TGTGCCAGCAGTTCTTTCGGCAGGGGGCTCACTGAAGCTTTCTTT.

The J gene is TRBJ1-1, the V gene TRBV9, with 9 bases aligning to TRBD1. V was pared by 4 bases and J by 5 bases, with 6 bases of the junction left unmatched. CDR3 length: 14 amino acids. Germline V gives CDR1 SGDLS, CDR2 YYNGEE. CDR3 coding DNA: TGTGCCAGCAGCCCCACAGGGGGCAGTACTGAAGCTTTCTTT. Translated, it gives CASSPTGGSTEAFF.

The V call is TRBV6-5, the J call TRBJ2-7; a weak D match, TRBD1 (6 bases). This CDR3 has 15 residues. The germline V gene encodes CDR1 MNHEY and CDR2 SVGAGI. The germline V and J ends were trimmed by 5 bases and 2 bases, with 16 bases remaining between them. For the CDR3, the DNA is TGTGCCAGCAGTACCGGGACATCACTAACCTACGAGCAGTACTTC. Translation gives CASSTGTSLTYEQYF.

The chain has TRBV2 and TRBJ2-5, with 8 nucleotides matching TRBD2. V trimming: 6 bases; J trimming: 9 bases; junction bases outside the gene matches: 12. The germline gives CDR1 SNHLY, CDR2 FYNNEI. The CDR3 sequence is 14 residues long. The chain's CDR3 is CASSVGTRPGAQYF. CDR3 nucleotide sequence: TGTGCCAGCAGCGTAGGGACTAGGCCAGGGGCCCAGTACTTC.

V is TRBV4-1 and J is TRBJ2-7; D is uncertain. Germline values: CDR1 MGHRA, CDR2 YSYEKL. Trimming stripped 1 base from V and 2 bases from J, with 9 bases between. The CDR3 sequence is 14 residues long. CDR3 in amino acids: CASSQVPGAYEQYF. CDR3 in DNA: TGCGCCAGCAGCCAAGTGCCAGGTGCCTACGAGCAGTACTTC.